The entry below describes one TCR beta chain. Generated by immunoSEQ multiplex PCR, the TCRdb table keeps only in-frame clones and is missing some. The sample consists of about 490,000 clones, around 80% of them appearing once. These data are taken from a study of shared clonotypes between healthy human individuals. Trimming at V came to 3 bases and at J to 8 bases, leaving 12 bases not matched to a gene. CDR1 is MDHEN, CDR2 SYDVKM, per germline. This CDR3 is built from 15 residues. The source of this sequence is a woman aged 35 to 49 in good health. Some clones in this sample may be carry-over from other donors' samples. The specimen was PBMCs. This chain uses TRBV28 with TRBJ1-2; TRBD1 matches 7 bases. DNA for the CDR3: TGTGCCAGCAGTTTGGCCCCGGGGAGGGGGCAAGGCTACACCTTC. Its translation: CASSLAPGRGQGYTF.